The 9 T cell receptor beta chains in this list originate from one sample, sequenced in a study of OX40 agonist ivuxolimab in advanced cancers. Some clones are missing from TCRdb's copy, which holds only in-frame ones; the method was immunoSEQ multiplex PCR. Of 80,000 to 100,000 clones in the sample, around 86% were seen once. The sequencing here drew on CD4+ or CD8+ T cells sorted from blood, taken in a trial of the OX40 agonist ivuxolimab. These TCRs come from an adult with an advanced solid tumor such as melanoma, head and neck, liver or kidney cancer.

The CDR3 nucleotides read TGTGCCAGCAGTTACGGCGGGGGAGGTAGCAATCAGCCCCAGCATTTT. Encoded protein: CASSYGGGGSNQPQHF. The rearrangement uses TRBV6-5 and TRBJ1-5; D might be TRBD1 (5 bases). The CDR3 consists of 16 residues. Between the trimmed V and J ends, which lost 2 bases and 0 bases, there was a span of 11 bases. Per the germline V gene, CDR1 is MNHEY and CDR2 is SVGAGI.

The V call is TRBV4-3, the J call TRBJ2-7; tentative D call: TRBD2 (6 bases). The germline CDR1 and CDR2 sequences are LGHNA and YSLEER. Trimming cost V 0 bases and J 2 bases, with 11 bases left between them. There are 15 residues in the CDR3. CDR3: CASSQDVASAYEQYF. The CDR3 bases are TGCGCCAGCAGCCAAGACGTGGCTAGCGCCTACGAGCAGTACTTC.

The chain recombines TRBV2 with TRBJ1-1; tentative D call: TRBD1 (6 bases). V lost 6 bases, J lost 3 bases, and 14 bases lay in between. Germline CDR1 and CDR2: SNHLY and FYNNEI. The CDR3 has 14 residues. CDR3 residues: CASRQTGPYTEAFF. For the CDR3, the DNA is TGTGCCAGCAGGCAAACAGGGCCGTACACTGAAGCTTTCTTT.

The rearrangement links TRBV5-5 to TRBJ2-1; TRBD2 aligns across 9 bases. V shed 1 base and J 2 bases; nucleotides not matched to a gene: 7. CDR1 is SGHKS and CDR2 is YYEKEE in the germline V gene (reference sequence). The CDR3 runs 17 residues. CDR3 amino acids: CASSLRSERGAYNEQFF. The CDR3 DNA sequence: TGTGCCAGCAGCTTGAGGTCAGAGCGGGGGGCCTACAATGAGCAGTTCTTC.

V usage is TRBV25-1 and J usage is TRBJ2-2, with D perhaps given as TRBD1 or TRBD2 (5 bases each). CDR3 length equals 15 residues. V was clipped by 6 bases and J by 4 bases, with 15 bases between them. Germline lookup yields CDR1 MGHDK and CDR2 SYGVNS. CDR3: CASRGTARSTGELFF. CDR3 coding DNA: TGTGCCAGCAGAGGGACCGCTCGAAGCACCGGGGAGCTGTTTTTT.

The chain joins TRBV18 to TRBJ1-1; no clear D gene. Trimming took 2 bases from V and 0 from J, leaving 10 bases between them. This CDR3 is 15 amino acids long. CDR1 and CDR2 (germline): KGHSH, LQKENI. CDR3 in amino acids: CASSPEGGMNTEAFF. The CDR3 nucleotides read TGTGCCAGCTCACCAGAAGGAGGGATGAACACTGAAGCTTTCTTT.

This clone has a handful of counts. The CDR3 loop reads CASSLTVEAFF. CDR3 DNA: TGTGCCAGTAGTTTGACAGTTGAAGCTTTCTTT. The chain carries TRBV19 and TRBJ1-1; D is possibly TRBD1 (5 bases). V gave up 5 bases and J gave up 7 bases, with 8 bases separating them. Germline assignment: CDR1 LNHDA and CDR2 SQIVND (reference sequence). CDR3 length: 11 amino acids.

The chain combines TRBV28 with TRBJ2-4, with TRBD1 as a possible D gene (6 bases). With 7 bases removed from V and 8 bases from J, the gap between germline ends came to 15 bases. Germline CDR1 and CDR2: MDHEN and SYDVKM. This CDR3 has 13 amino acids. The CDR3 loop is CASTSTGRDIQYF. The CDR3, as DNA: TGTGCCAGCACCTCGACAGGCCGAGACATTCAGTACTTC.

This chain joins TRBV5-4 and TRBJ2-4; TRBD1 or TRBD2 may be the D gene (5 bases each). The germline V gene encodes CDR1 SGHNT and CDR2 YYREEE (reference sequence). The V end was cut by 4 bases, the J end by 1 base, with 15 bases between. The CDR3 runs 16 residues. The CDR3 DNA sequence: TGTGCCAGCAGCCCGGGGCTGGGTTGGGCCAAAAACATTCAGTACTTC. Translated: CASSPGLGWAKNIQYF. Combining the CDR3 with reference TRBV5-4 and TRBJ2-4 gives the whole variable domain ETGVTQSPTHLIKTRGQQVTLRCSSQSGHNTVSWYQQALGQGPQFIFQYYREEENGRGNFPPRFSGLQFPNYSSELNVNALELDDSALYLCASSPGLGWAKNIQYFGAGTRLSVL.